The clone carrying this TCR beta chain was counted only a few times. As yet, its antigen is unknown. Trimming shortened V by 3 bases and J by 2 bases, and 11 bases separated the two germline ends. The CDR3 has 15 amino acids. This sample was taken from a study of CD8 T cells in ankylosing spondylitis. Points from the study as a whole: According to the report, clones linked to the disease were significantly enriched in matched synovial fluid samples taken from ankylosing spondylitis patients. Among TCR beta sequences, a motif of roughly 8 highly homologous variants appeared characteristic of ankylosing spondylitis blood. Earlier studies detected some motif variants in reactive arthritis synovial fluid and blood.

Preparation of TCR beta libraries was done by quantitative 5'-RACE with molecular barcodes. TCRdb recomputed calls from the 5' RACE reads with MiXCR, one row per CDR3 protein. In the table there are approximately 540,000 distinct CDR3 sequences, roughly 13% of which are singletons. The receptor's source is a male donor with ankylosing spondylitis. J is TRBJ1-5 and V is TRBV12-3 or TRBV12-4; D call uncertain. Sequenced sample: blood, either unsorted or a sorted T cell fraction (not recorded which). In nucleotides, the CDR3 is TGTGCCAGCAGTTTTCAATGGGAGGGCAATCAGCCCCAGCATTTT. Its protein is CASSFQWEGNQPQHF.